The present T cell receptor beta chain was sequenced within a study of blood T cells in healthy people across ages. Germline V lookup: CDR1 SGHRS, CDR2 YFSETQ. Trimming at V came to 4 bases and at J to 1 base, leaving 4 bases not matched to a gene. The length of the CDR3 is 15 residues. The authors ran a second PCR of 7 to 11 cycles using a sample-barcoded 5' primer and a J-beta primer mix. TCRdb redid the calling of the 5' RACE reads with MiXCR, one entry per CDR3 protein. Of 750,000 to 950,000 distinct CDR3 sequences detected, around half appear once; the ten largest clones hold about two fifths. This clonotype was found a few times.

The sample taken for sequencing was blood. The sequence was obtained from a man older than 75 in good health. V usage is TRBV5-1 and J usage is TRBJ1-4, with 7 bases aligning to TRBD1. CDR3 coding DNA: TGCGCCAGCAGCGGGCAGGGGGGAACTAATGAAAAACTGTTTTTT. This encodes CASSGQGGTNEKLFF.